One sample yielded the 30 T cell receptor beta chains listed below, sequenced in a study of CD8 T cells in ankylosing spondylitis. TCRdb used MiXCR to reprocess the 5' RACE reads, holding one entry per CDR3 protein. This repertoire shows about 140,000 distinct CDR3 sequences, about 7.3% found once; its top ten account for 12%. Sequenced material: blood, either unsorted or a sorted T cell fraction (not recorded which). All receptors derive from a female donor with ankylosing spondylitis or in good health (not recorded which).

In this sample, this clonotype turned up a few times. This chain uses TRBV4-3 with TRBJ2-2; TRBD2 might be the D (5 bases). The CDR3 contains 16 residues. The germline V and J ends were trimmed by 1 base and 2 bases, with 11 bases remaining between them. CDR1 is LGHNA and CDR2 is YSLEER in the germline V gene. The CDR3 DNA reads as TGCGCCAGCAGCCAAGGTCGGGGTTTAAACACCGGGGAGCTGTTTTTT. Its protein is CASSQGRGLNTGELFF.

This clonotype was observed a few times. CDR3 sequence reads: CASSFGRRGGSPLHF. The CDR3, as DNA: TGTGCCAGCAGCTTTGGACGGAGGGGAGGTTCACCCCTCCACTTT. This sequence joins TRBV7-2 and TRBJ1-6, with D possibly being TRBD1 (5 bases). Germline V lookup: CDR1 SGHTA, CDR2 FQGNSA. The CDR3 is made up of 15 amino acids. V lost 3 bases to trimming and J lost 9 bases, with 15 bases between them.

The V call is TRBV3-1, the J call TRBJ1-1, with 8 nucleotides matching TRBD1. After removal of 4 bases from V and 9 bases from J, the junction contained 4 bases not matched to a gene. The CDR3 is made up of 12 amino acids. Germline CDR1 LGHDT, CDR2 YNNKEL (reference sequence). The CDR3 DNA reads TGTGCCAGCAGCCTACGACAGGGGAAAGCTTTCTTT. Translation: CASSLRQGKAFF.

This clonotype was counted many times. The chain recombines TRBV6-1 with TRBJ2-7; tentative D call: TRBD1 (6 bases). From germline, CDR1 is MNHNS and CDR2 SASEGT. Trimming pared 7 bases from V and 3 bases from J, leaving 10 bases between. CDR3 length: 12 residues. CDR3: CASTGENYEQYF. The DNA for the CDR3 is TGTGCCAGCACAGGGGAAAACTACGAGCAGTACTTC.

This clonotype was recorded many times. The CDR3 region is CASSPGGRGSNIQYF. In nucleotides, the CDR3 is TGTGCCAGCAGCCCCGGGGGCCGTGGATCGAACATTCAGTACTTC. The J gene is TRBJ2-4, the V gene TRBV12-3 or TRBV12-4, with D perhaps given as TRBD1 or TRBD2 (6 bases each). V gave up 6 bases and J gave up 7 bases, with 19 bases separating them. The CDR3 has 15 amino acids.

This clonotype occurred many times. The CDR3: CASSFGTGGLVDTQYF. CDR3 bases: TGCGCCAGCAGCTTTGGGACAGGGGGTCTCGTGGATACGCAGTATTTT. The V and J genes are TRBV5-1 and TRBJ2-3, with 11 nucleotides matching TRBD1. The CDR3 is 16 residues long. CDR1 and CDR2 from the germline V gene are SGHRS and YFSETQ. V lost 2 bases to trimming and J lost 6 bases; unmatched junction nucleotides: 8.

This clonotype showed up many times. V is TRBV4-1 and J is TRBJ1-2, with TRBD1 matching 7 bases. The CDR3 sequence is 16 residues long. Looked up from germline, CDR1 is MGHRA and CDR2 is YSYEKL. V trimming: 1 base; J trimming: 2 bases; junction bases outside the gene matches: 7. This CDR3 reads CASSQGGGRGNYGYTF. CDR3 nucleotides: TGCGCCAGCAGCCAAGGGGGGGGCAGGGGGAACTATGGCTACACCTTC.

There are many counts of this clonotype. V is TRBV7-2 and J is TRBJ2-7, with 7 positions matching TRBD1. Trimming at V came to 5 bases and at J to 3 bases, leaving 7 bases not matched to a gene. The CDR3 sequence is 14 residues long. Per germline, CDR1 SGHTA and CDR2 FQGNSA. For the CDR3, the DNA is TGTGCCAGCAGCCCGATACAGGGGTTCTACGAGCAGTACTTC. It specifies CASSPIQGFYEQYF.

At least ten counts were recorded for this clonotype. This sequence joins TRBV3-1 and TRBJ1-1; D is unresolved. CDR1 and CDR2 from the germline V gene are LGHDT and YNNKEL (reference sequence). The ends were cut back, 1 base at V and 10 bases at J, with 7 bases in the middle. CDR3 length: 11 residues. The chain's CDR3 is CASSQGKVAFF. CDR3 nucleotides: TGTGCCAGCAGCCAAGGGAAAGTAGCTTTCTTT.

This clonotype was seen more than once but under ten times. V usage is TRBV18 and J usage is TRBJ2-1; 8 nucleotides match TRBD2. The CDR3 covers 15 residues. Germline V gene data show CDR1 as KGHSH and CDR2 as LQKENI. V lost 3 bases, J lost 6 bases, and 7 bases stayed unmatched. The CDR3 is CASSPSGGNTNEQFF. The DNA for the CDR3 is TGTGCCAGCTCACCGAGCGGGGGAAATACCAATGAGCAGTTCTTC.

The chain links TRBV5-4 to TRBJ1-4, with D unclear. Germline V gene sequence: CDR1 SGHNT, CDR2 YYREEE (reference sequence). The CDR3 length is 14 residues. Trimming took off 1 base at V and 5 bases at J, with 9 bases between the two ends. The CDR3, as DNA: TGTGCCAGCAGCTTGAACCCGGAGAATGAAAAACTGTTTTTT. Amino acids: CASSLNPENEKLFF.

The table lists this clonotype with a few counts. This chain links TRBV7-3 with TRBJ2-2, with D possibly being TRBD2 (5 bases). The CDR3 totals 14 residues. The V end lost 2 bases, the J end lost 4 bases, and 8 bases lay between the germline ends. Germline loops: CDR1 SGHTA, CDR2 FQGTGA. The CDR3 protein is CASSLSTSTGELFF. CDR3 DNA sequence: TGTGCCAGCAGCTTATCCACTAGCACCGGGGAGCTGTTTTTT.

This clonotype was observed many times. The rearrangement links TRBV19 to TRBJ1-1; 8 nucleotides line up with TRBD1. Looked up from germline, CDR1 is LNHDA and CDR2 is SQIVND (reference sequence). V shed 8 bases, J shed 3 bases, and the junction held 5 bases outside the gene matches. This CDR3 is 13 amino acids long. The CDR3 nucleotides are TGTGCCAGTTGTACAGGGGGGGACACTGAAGCTTTCTTT. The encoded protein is CASCTGGDTEAFF.

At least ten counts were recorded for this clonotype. The CDR3, as DNA: TGCGCCAGCAGCCGTGTGATGACAGGGGGCGGAAATGAGCAGTTCTTC. This codes for CASSRVMTGGGNEQFF. The V and J genes are TRBV5-1 and TRBJ2-1; 10 nucleotides align to TRBD1. CDR1 is SGHRS and CDR2 is YFSETQ in the germline V gene. Trimming removed 4 bases from V and 7 bases from J; junction bases left unmatched: 11. CDR3 length equals 16 residues.

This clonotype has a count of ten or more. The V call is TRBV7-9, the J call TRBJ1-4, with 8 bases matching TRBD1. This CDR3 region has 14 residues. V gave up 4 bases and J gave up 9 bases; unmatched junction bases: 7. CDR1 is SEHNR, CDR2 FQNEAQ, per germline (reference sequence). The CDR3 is CASSSGGQGQKLFF. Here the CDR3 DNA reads TGTGCCAGCAGCTCAGGAGGACAGGGACAAAAACTGTTTTTT.

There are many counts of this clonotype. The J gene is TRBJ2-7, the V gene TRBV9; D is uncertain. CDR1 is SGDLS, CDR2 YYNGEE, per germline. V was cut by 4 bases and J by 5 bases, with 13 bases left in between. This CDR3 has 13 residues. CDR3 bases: TGTGCCAGCAGCAGGGCAACCTTAGACGAGCAGTACTTC. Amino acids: CASSRATLDEQYF.

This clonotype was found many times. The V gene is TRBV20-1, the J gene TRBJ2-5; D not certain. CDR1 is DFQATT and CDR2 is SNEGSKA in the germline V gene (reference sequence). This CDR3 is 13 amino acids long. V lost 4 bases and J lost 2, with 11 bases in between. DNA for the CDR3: TGCAGTGCTACGGATTTTTTACAAGAGACCCAGTACTTC. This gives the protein CSATDFLQETQYF.

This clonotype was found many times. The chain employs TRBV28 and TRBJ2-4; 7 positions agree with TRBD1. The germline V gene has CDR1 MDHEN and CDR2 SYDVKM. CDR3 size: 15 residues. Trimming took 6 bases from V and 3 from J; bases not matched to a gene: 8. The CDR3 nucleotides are TGTGCCAGCAGCGTGGGACAGAGGGTCAAAAACATTCAGTACTTC. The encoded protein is CASSVGQRVKNIQYF.

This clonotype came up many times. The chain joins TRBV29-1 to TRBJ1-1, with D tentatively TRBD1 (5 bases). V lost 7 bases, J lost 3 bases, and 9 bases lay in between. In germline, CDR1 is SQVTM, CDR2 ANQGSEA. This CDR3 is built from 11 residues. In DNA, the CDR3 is TGCAGCGCTTTGACAGACACTGAAGCTTTCTTT. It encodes CSALTDTEAFF.

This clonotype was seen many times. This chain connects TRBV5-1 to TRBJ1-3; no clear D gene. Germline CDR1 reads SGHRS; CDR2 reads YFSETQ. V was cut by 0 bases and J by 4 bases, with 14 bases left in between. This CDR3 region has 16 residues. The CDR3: CASSLATPGSGNTIYF. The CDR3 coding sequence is TGCGCCAGCAGCTTGGCCACCCCGGGATCCGGAAACACCATATATTTT.

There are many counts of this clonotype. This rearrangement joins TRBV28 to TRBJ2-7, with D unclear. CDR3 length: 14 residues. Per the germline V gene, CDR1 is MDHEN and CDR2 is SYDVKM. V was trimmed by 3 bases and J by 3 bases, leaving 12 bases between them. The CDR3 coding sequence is TGTGCCAGCAGTTTTTACGGGTTAGTCTACGAGCAGTACTTC. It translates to CASSFYGLVYEQYF.

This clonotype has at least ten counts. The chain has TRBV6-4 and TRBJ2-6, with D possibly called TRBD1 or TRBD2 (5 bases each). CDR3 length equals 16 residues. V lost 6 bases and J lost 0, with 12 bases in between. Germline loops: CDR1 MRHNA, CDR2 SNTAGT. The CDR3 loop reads CASSRDGSSGANVLTF. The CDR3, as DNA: TGTGCCAGCAGCCGGGACGGTAGCTCTGGGGCCAACGTCCTGACTTTC.

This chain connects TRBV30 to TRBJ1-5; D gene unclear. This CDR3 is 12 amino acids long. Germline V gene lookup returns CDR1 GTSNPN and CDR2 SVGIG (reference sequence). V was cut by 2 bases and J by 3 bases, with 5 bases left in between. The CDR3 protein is CAWSSYNQPQHF. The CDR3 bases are TGTGCCTGGAGTAGTTACAATCAGCCCCAGCATTTT.

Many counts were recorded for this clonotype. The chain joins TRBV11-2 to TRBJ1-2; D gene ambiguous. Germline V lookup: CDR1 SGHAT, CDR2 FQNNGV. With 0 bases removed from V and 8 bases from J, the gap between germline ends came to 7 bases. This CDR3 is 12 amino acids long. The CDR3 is CASSLEGTGYTF. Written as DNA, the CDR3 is TGTGCCAGCAGCTTAGAAGGAACCGGCTACACCTTC.

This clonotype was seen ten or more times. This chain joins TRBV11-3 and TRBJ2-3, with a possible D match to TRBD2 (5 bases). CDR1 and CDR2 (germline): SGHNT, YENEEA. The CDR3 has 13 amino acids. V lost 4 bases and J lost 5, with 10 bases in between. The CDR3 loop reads CASSSEGRDTQYF. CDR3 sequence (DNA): TGTGCCAGCAGCTCCGAGGGCCGAGATACGCAGTATTTT.

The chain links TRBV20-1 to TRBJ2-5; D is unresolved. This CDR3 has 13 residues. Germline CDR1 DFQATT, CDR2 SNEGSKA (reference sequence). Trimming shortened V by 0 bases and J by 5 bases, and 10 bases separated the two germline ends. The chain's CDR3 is CSARDWGRETQYF. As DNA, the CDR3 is TGCAGTGCTAGAGATTGGGGTAGGGAGACCCAGTACTTC.

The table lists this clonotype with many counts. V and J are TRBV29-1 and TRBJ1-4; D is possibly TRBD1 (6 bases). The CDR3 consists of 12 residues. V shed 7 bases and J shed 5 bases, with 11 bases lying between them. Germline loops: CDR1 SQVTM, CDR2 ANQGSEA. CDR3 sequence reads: CSAGQMNEKLFF. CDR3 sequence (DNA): TGCAGCGCGGGACAAATGAATGAAAAACTGTTTTTT.

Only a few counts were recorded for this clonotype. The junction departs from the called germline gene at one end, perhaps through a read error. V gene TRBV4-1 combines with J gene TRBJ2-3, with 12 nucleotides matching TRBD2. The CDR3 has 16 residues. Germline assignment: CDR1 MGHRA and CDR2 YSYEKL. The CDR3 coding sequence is TGCGCCAGCAGGCAAGCTAGCGGGGGGGCATTGGATACGCAGTATTTT. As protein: CASRQASGGALDTQYF.

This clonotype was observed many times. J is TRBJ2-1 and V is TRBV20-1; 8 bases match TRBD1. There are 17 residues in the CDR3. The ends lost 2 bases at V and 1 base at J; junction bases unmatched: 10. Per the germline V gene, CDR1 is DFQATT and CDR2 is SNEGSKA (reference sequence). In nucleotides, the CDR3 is TGCAGTGCTAGACTTTCGGACAGGGCGACTTCCTACAATGAGCAGTTCTTC. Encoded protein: CSARLSDRATSYNEQFF.

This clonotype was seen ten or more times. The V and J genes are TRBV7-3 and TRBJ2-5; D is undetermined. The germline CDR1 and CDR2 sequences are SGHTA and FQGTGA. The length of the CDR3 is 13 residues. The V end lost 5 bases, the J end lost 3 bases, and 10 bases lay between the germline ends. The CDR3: CASSRAREETQYF. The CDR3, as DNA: TGTGCCAGCAGCCGCGCCAGAGAAGAGACCCAGTACTTC.